Reported below is one T cell receptor beta chain. This sample was taken from a study of graft-versus-host responses after intestinal transplantation. TCRdb's table, derived via immunoSEQ multiplex PCR, lists solely in-frame clones and lacks some. The sample consists of roughly 11,000 clones, about 70% of them appearing once. CDR3 size: 13 residues. The V gene end was trimmed by 6 bases and the J gene end by 5 bases; junction bases not matched to a gene: 5. The germline V gene encodes CDR1 MNHNS and CDR2 SASEGT. Lymphocytes from graft epithelium and lamina propria were isolated. The receptor comes from a human patient who received an intestinal transplant, so some T cells may come from the graft donor. J is TRBJ1-2 and V is TRBV6-1, with 8 bases fitting TRBD1. The input for sequencing was ileum tissue, taken 142 days after intestinal transplantation. CDR3: CASSDQGAYGYTF. CDR3 bases: TGTGCCAGCAGCGATCAGGGGGCTTATGGCTACACCTTC.